This T cell receptor (beta chain) emerged from a study of molecular identifiers for immune sequencing clone quantification. Study outcomes and limitations: Barcode-sharing identical TCR molecules could underestimate highly expanded clone sizes. Roughly 1 million naive cells reportedly did not prevent detection of spiked Jurkat TCR RNA from one cell.

Each CDR3 protein gets one entry after TCRdb re-called the PCR reads with MiXCR. The table shows about 320,000 distinct CDR3 sequences, with roughly a quarter occurring only once. With RNA at 10%, 30% or 50%, naive CD8 libraries came from roughly 18,000 to 920,000 sorted cells. CD8+CD4-CCR7+CD45RA+ cells were sorted as naive CD8 T cells. In this sample, this clonotype turned up a few times. Its antigen is unknown. J lost 4 bases, V lost 2 bases, and 9 bases had no gene match. The germline V gene encodes CDR1 MNHNS and CDR2 SASEGT. The CDR3 length is 17 residues. The TCR comes from a human donor in good health. Some libraries in this study had Jurkat cell RNA spiked in. The sample taken for sequencing was naive CD8+ T cells from blood, with Jurkat cell RNA spiked in. Subset here: FACS-sorted CD8+CD4-CCR7+CD45RA+ naive T cells. This chain uses TRBV6-1 with TRBJ1-2, with 11 bases fitting TRBD1. Written as DNA, the CDR3 is TGTGCCAGCAGTGAATTAAGGGGGGACAGGGGGATCTATGGCTACACCTTC. Translating it yields CASSELRGDRGIYGYTF.